This TCR beta chain was obtained from a study of blood T cell repertoires in COVID-19. As originally analysed: Estimates of nucleated cell counts were drawn from the amplification of reference gene primers. Method: immunoSEQ multiplex PCR; TCRdb's copy keeps in-frame clones and lacks some. V and J calls and clone size come straight from that table; D and trimming were deduced from the DNA. Of approximately 290,000 clones detected, 70% to 90% appear once; the ten largest clones hold 4.3%. This CDR3 contains 15 residues. Germline CDR1 MDHEN, CDR2 SYDVKM. Losses at the gene ends were 5 bases for V and 5 bases for J; bases not matched to a gene: 4. Participants were aged about 18 to 100 years from some 24 US areas. Participant-given clinical history determined each cohort assignment.

Sequencing used PBMCs or T cells enriched from blood (not recorded which). This TCR was sampled from a woman in her 30s who had recovered from COVID-19. This chain connects TRBV28 to TRBJ2-1, with 12 bases lining up with TRBD2. CDR3 loop: CASSPPSGGDNEQFF. CDR3 nucleotides: TGTGCCAGCAGTCCCCCTAGCGGGGGGGACAATGAGCAGTTCTTC.